Given below is one TCR beta chain in context. Isolation yielded PBMCs, at least 7 million per sample, in every case. The second PCR ran about 6 to 12 cycles with a sample-barcoded 5' primer and J-beta primers. Each CDR3 protein is one row after TCRdb ran MiXCR on the 5' RACE reads. Altogether about 640,000 distinct CDR3 sequences are present, 25% to 30% being singletons, with the ten largest covering roughly 14%. These data come from a study of blood T cells in healthy people across ages. In the study overall: Per every two T cells, about one barcoded beta molecule was captured by template switching.

Sequencing was carried out using blood. The sequence was obtained from a woman over 75 in good health.

This chain's CDR3 is CASSLVRRGMGNQPQHF. The CDR3 DNA reads as TGTGCCAGCAGCTTAGTTCGGAGGGGGATGGGGAATCAGCCCCAGCATTTT. The chain recombines TRBV7-9 with TRBJ1-5; tentative D call: TRBD1 (6 bases). The CDR3 has 17 amino acids. Trimming removed 1 base at V and 4 bases at J, with 17 bases between. Germline lookup yields CDR1 SEHNR and CDR2 FQNEAQ (reference sequence).